This TCR beta chain is from a study of response to subunit inactivated influenza vaccine. MiXCR was run by TCRdb on the RT-PCR reads, yielding one entry per CDR3 protein. The sample lists 500,000 or so distinct CDR3 sequences, approximately 10% occurring once. This CDR3 region has 16 residues. Germline V gene sequence: CDR1 SGHAT, CDR2 FQNNGV. The V segment lost 0 bases and the J segment 1 base; nucleotides outside the gene matches: 2. Study-wide findings and caveats: Few new T cells, the authors suggested, are recruited by each seasonal influenza vaccination.

This clonotype was seen only a few times. The antigen is unknown. The sample here was PBMCs from blood, taken around seven weeks after vaccination. The V call is TRBV11-2, the J call TRBJ2-5; 10 nucleotides match TRBD2. This TCR was recovered from a man aged 50 to 60 who received an inactivated influenza vaccine. CDR3 sequence (DNA): TGTGCCAGCAGCTTAGAACTAGCGGGGCCCCAAGAGACCCAGTACTTC. Translated, it gives CASSLELAGPQETQYF.